The source of this TCR beta chain is a study of tumor and adjacent non-tumor tissue in lung cancer. About the study: Patients were aged roughly 30 to 76, roughly 9 men and roughly 5 women, stage I to III. Some 4.2 million productive TCRbeta reads were obtained per sample on average.

Notes on the study in general: Compared with tumor, normal lung showed significantly lower TCR diversity. Normal lung showed higher cumulative top 100 clone frequency than tumor.

With respect to this clonotype: Its target is not known.

This sample's RNA came from whole unsorted tissue. Three rounds of nested PCR, following a modified ARM-PCR protocol, produced the TCRbeta library. TCRdb reanalysed the multiplex PCR reads using MiXCR and keeps one entry per CDR3 protein. Among approximately 120,000 distinct CDR3 sequences listed, roughly 80% were seen once. This CDR3 has 14 residues. Trimming took 5 bases from V and 2 from J, leaving 13 bases between them. Material: lung tumor tissue. The chain couples TRBV12-3 or TRBV12-4 to TRBJ2-7; weak D call: TRBD2 (5 bases). The receptor comes from a woman aged 55-69 years with non-small cell lung cancer. The CDR3 region has the DNA TGTGCCAGCAGTCTCAGATTAGCGACCTACGAGCAGTACTTC. Protein: CASSLRLATYEQYF.